One sample yielded the 25 T cell receptor beta chains listed below, sequenced in a study of cytomegalovirus exposure and HLA in healthy donors. With 60 Vbeta and 13 Jbeta primers, the PCR was carried out. Method: immunoSEQ multiplex PCR; TCRdb's copy keeps in-frame clones and lacks some. Among more than 95,000 clones listed, about 68% were seen once. Material for sequencing was PBMCs. The source of these receptors is a woman aged 50 to 60 in good health and CMV-seropositive.

This clone was detected only a few times. The CDR3 DNA is TGTGCCAGCAGCCAAGAACGTGGGGGGAGCGTTTATGAGCAGTTCTTC. Protein: CASSQERGGSVYEQFF. The chain has TRBV4-2 and TRBJ2-1; TRBD2 might be the D (6 bases). The CDR3 has 16 residues. Trimming took off 0 bases at V and 8 bases at J, with 17 bases between the two ends. Germline lookup yields CDR1 LGHNA and CDR2 YNFKEQ.

The chain carries TRBV28 and TRBJ2-7; a possible D gene is TRBD2 (7 bases). The CDR3 contains 16 residues. V lost 7 bases to trimming and J lost 7 bases, with 26 bases between them. Germline V gives CDR1 MDHEN, CDR2 SYDVKM. The CDR3 DNA sequence: TGTGCCAGCAACACCCTGGCGGGGGCTACCCCTGGGGAGCAGTACTTC. This codes for CASNTLAGATPGEQYF.

V is TRBV2 and J is TRBJ2-7; a weak D match, TRBD1 (5 bases). Germline assignment: CDR1 SNHLY and CDR2 FYNNEI. V lost 6 bases, J lost 0 bases, and 9 bases lay in between. The CDR3 is 13 amino acids. The CDR3 region is CASRTASSYEQYF. The DNA of the CDR3 is TGTGCCAGCAGGACAGCGAGCTCCTACGAGCAGTACTTC.

The chain is built from TRBV29-1 and TRBJ1-4, with 9 bases identical to TRBD1. This CDR3 region has 14 residues. CDR1 is SQVTM, CDR2 ANQGSEA, per germline. The junction had 6 bases not matched to a gene; V was cut back by 3 bases and J by 7 bases. The CDR3 spells CSVDVGQGSEKLFF. CDR3 nucleotide sequence: TGCAGCGTTGACGTAGGACAGGGGTCTGAAAAACTGTTTTTT.

The chain carries TRBV18 and TRBJ1-4, with TRBD1 matching 7 bases. This CDR3 comprises 14 residues. V lost 3 bases and J lost 6; bases outside the gene matches: 4. The V gene's germline CDR1 is KGHSH and CDR2 LQKENI. The CDR3 region is CASSPETGDEKLFF. The DNA for the CDR3 is TGTGCCAGCTCACCGGAAACAGGGGATGAAAAACTGTTTTTT.

This clone was detected only a few times. The CDR3 spells CASNTGPTGGDNGYTF. In DNA form, the CDR3 reads TGCGCCAGCAATACAGGACCGACAGGGGGCGACAATGGCTACACCTTC. The chain combines TRBV5-1 with TRBJ1-2; 10 bases align to TRBD1. V shed 6 bases, J shed 6 bases, and the junction held 14 bases outside the gene matches. This CDR3 region has 16 residues. Germline CDR1 and CDR2: SGHRS and YFSETQ.

This clone was detected a few times. The CDR3 sequence is CASRQLADQETQYF. The CDR3, as DNA: TGTGCCAGCAGACAACTAGCGGACCAAGAGACCCAGTACTTC. The rearrangement links TRBV5-4 to TRBJ2-5; 8 nucleotides align to TRBD2. The trim removed 5 bases at V and 0 bases at J, leaving 3 bases unmatched. Germline CDR1 and CDR2: SGHNT and YYREEE (reference sequence). The CDR3 is made up of 14 amino acids. Full variable domain (rest looked up from reference TRBV5-4 and TRBJ2-5): ETGVTQSPTHLIKTRGQQVTLRCSSQSGHNTVSWYQQALGQGPQFIFQYYREEENGRGNFPPRFSGLQFPNYSSELNVNALELDDSALYLCASRQLADQETQYFGPGTRLLVL.

In its sample, this clone was seen a few times. The chain carries TRBV18 and TRBJ1-2; 12 nucleotides line up with TRBD1. The junction had 5 bases not matched to a gene; V was cut back by 4 bases and J by 5 bases. CDR1 is KGHSH, CDR2 LQKENI, per germline. CDR3 length: 15 amino acids. The CDR3 DNA is TGTGCCAGCTCACAGGGGACAGGGGGCGCTTATGGCTACACCTTC. As protein: CASSQGTGGAYGYTF.

The genes are TRBV10-1 and TRBJ2-1; 8 bases align to TRBD1. This CDR3 has 16 residues. Per germline, CDR1 WNHNN and CDR2 SYGVQD (reference sequence). Trimming took 0 bases from V and 2 from J; bases not matched to a gene: 3. The CDR3, as DNA: TGCGCCAGCAGTGAGTCGAAACAGGGGGCCTACAATGAGCAGTTCTTC. As protein: CASSESKQGAYNEQFF.

The CDR3 nucleotides read TGTGCCAGCAGTCCGACCACAGGGGGCGTTGGTGGCTCCTATAATTCACCCCTCCACTTT. This gives the protein CASSPTTGGVGGSYNSPLHF. This rearrangement joins TRBV27 to TRBJ1-6; 9 bases map to TRBD1. The CDR3 covers 20 residues. CDR1 is MNHEY, CDR2 SMNVEV, per germline (reference sequence). Trimming at V came to 5 bases and at J to 0 bases, leaving 14 bases not matched to a gene.

V gene TRBV5-1 combines with J gene TRBJ1-4; possibly TRBD1 for D (5 bases). V lost 4 bases, J lost 0 bases, and 13 bases lay in between. The CDR3 loop spans 16 amino acids. Per germline, CDR1 SGHRS and CDR2 YFSETQ. CDR3 amino acids: CASSPSGTATNEKLFF. The CDR3 DNA follows: TGCGCCAGCAGCCCATCCGGGACTGCAACTAATGAAAAACTGTTTTTT. Together with reference TRBV5-1 and TRBJ1-4, the CDR3 gives the full variable domain: KAGVTQTPRYLIKTRGQQVTLSCSPISGHRSVSWYQQTPGQGLQFLFEYFSETQRNKGNFPGRFSGRQFSNSRSEMNVSTLELGDSALYLCASSPSGTATNEKLFFGSGTQLSVL.

CDR3 bases: TGTGCCAGCAGCGGCCCTGGGACTAGCGGGGGCGACACCGGGGAGCTGTTTTTT. Translation: CASSGPGTSGGDTGELFF. The V gene is TRBV7-2, the J gene TRBJ2-2; 14 bases fit TRBD2. The CDR3 is 18 amino acids. Germline assignment: CDR1 SGHTA and CDR2 FQGNSA. J was trimmed by 3 bases and V by 5 bases; bases with no gene match: 8. The entire variable domain, with the rest obtained from reference TRBV7-2 and TRBJ2-2, is as follows: GAGVSQSPSNKVTEKGKDVELRCDPISGHTALYWYRQSLGQGLEFLIYFQGNSAPDKSGLPSDRFSAERTGGSVSTLTIQRTQQEDSAVYLCASSGPGTSGGDTGELFFGEGSRLTVL.

This clone was found a few times. The rearrangement links TRBV5-4 to TRBJ1-4; the D gene is possibly TRBD1 (6 bases). Trimming removed 4 bases at V and 7 bases at J, with 17 bases between. Germline V gives CDR1 SGHNT, CDR2 YYREEE (reference sequence). This CDR3 is 15 amino acids long. CDR3 amino acids: CASSGTHDLGEKLFF. In DNA form, the CDR3 reads TGTGCCAGCAGCGGGACACACGACTTGGGTGAAAAACTGTTTTTT.

V and J are TRBV7-9 and TRBJ2-7; perhaps TRBD1 as D (6 bases). Germline lookup yields CDR1 SEHNR and CDR2 FQNEAQ (reference sequence). The CDR3 spans 14 residues. Trimming left V 5 bases short and J 1 base short, with 12 bases between. In DNA, the CDR3 is TGTGCCAGCAGCACAGGGCCCAATTCCTACGAGCAGTACTTC. Protein: CASSTGPNSYEQYF.

The chain employs TRBV18 and TRBJ1-1; D gene unclear. The ends were cut back, 1 base at V and 3 bases at J, with 9 bases in the middle. The germline CDR1 and CDR2 sequences are KGHSH and LQKENI. The CDR3 is 14 residues long. CDR3 in DNA: TGTGCCAGCTCACCACTGGTGGCGGACACTGAAGCTTTCTTT. As protein: CASSPLVADTEAFF. The full variable domain, its missing parts supplied by reference TRBV18 and TRBJ1-1, is NAGVMQNPRHLVRRRGQEARLRCSPMKGHSHVYWYRQLPEEGLKFMVYLQKENIIDESGMPKERFSAEFPKEGPSILRIQQVVRGDSAAYFCASSPLVADTEAFFGQGTRLTVV.

The V and J genes are TRBV5-1 and TRBJ2-1; the D gene is possibly TRBD2 (6 bases). Per the germline V gene, CDR1 is SGHRS and CDR2 is YFSETQ. CDR3 length equals 15 residues. Trimming took off 3 bases at V and 3 bases at J, with 13 bases between the two ends. The CDR3 is CASSSGPGLYNEQFF. Written as DNA, the CDR3 is TGCGCCAGCAGCTCAGGCCCGGGACTCTACAATGAGCAGTTCTTC.

This sequence joins TRBV19 and TRBJ2-3; D is undetermined. From germline, CDR1 is LNHDA and CDR2 SQIVND (reference sequence). CDR3 length equals 15 residues. V lost 3 bases to trimming and J lost 0 bases, with 10 bases between them. The CDR3 spells CASSIFSGSTDTQYF. CDR3 coding DNA: TGTGCCAGTAGTATCTTTTCCGGTAGCACAGATACGCAGTATTTT. Full variable domain (missing parts from reference TRBV19 and TRBJ2-3): DGGITQSPKYLFRKEGQNVTLSCEQNLNHDAMYWYRQDPGQGLRLIYYSQIVNDFQKGDIAEGYSVSREKKESFPLTVTSAQKNPTAFYLCASSIFSGSTDTQYFGPGTRLTVL.

The chain links TRBV18 to TRBJ1-2; 7 bases line up with TRBD1. Germline V lookup: CDR1 KGHSH, CDR2 LQKENI. This CDR3 comprises 13 residues. Trimming took 6 bases from V and 8 from J; bases not matched to a gene: 9. In DNA form, the CDR3 reads TGTGCCAGCTCCAATCAAGACAGGGAAGGCTACACCTTC. This sequence encodes CASSNQDREGYTF.

This chain links TRBV5-4 with TRBJ1-2; maybe TRBD1 (6 bases). Germline assignment: CDR1 SGHNT and CDR2 YYREEE (reference sequence). Trimming took 4 bases from V and 4 from J, leaving 14 bases between them. CDR3 size: 14 residues. The chain's CDR3 is CASSKGGGTYGYTF. CDR3 DNA: TGTGCCAGCAGCAAAGGGGGTGGGACCTATGGCTACACCTTC.

This chain connects TRBV29-1 to TRBJ2-1; TRBD2 aligns across 12 bases. Per germline, CDR1 SQVTM and CDR2 ANQGSEA. The CDR3 consists of 14 residues. Trimming cost V 7 bases and J 6 bases; bases outside gene matches: 7. As DNA, the CDR3 is TGCAGCGCGGCCGGGACTAGCGGGCCCAATGAGCAGTTCTTC. Translated: CSAAGTSGPNEQFF.

This clone is medium-sized within its sample. The gene calls are TRBV30 and TRBJ2-1; D remains ambiguous. With 5 bases removed from V and 4 bases from J, the gap between germline ends came to 6 bases. Germline lookup yields CDR1 GTSNPN and CDR2 SVGIG (reference sequence). The CDR3 runs to 11 residues. For the CDR3, the DNA is TGTGCCTGGCAGTCTTACAATGAGCAGTTCTTC. This encodes CAWQSYNEQFF. The complete variable domain, with remaining parts taken from reference TRBV30 and TRBJ2-1, reads SQTIHQWPATLVQPVGSPLSLECTVEGTSNPNLYWYRQAAGRGLQLLFYSVGIGQISSEVPQNLSASRPQDRQFILSSKKLLLSDSGFYLCAWQSYNEQFFGPGTRLTVL.

This sequence joins TRBV10-2 and TRBJ2-5, with D perhaps TRBD2 (5 bases). Per the germline V gene, CDR1 is WSHSY and CDR2 is SAAADI. The CDR3 covers 14 residues. Trimming shortened V by 3 bases and J by 5 bases, and 13 bases separated the two germline ends. CDR3: CASSEASSMETQYF. The CDR3 DNA reads as TGCGCCAGCAGTGAAGCTAGCAGCATGGAGACCCAGTACTTC.

This clone was detected only a few times. The gene calls are TRBV4-2 and TRBJ2-7, with D hard to call. CDR3 length: 13 residues. In germline, CDR1 is LGHNA, CDR2 YNFKEQ. Trimming took off 1 base at V and 7 bases at J, with 11 bases between the two ends. The CDR3 is CASSQGPRVEQYF. In nucleotides, the CDR3 is TGTGCCAGCAGCCAAGGGCCTCGGGTGGAGCAGTACTTC.

The V gene is TRBV5-4, the J gene TRBJ2-2; the D gene is possibly TRBD2 (7 bases). The germline CDR1 and CDR2 sequences are SGHNT and YYREEE (reference sequence). V lost 4 bases and J 6 bases, leaving 19 bases between the germline ends. The CDR3 is 16 residues long. The CDR3 loop is CASSGARGGQAGELFF. In DNA, the CDR3 is TGTGCCAGCAGCGGAGCCCGCGGGGGCCAAGCCGGGGAGCTGTTTTTT.

The chain joins TRBV29-1 to TRBJ1-1, with D perhaps matching TRBD1 (5 bases). Germline CDR1 and CDR2: SQVTM and ANQGSEA. The CDR3 totals 13 residues. Trimming left V 7 bases short and J 4 bases short, with 16 bases between. The CDR3 bases are TGCAGCGCTTACCGGGGGTCGGGCACTGAAGCTTTCTTT. It yields the protein CSAYRGSGTEAFF.